These T cell receptor beta chains were read from a single sample in a study of CD8 T cells in ankylosing spondylitis. TCRdb processed the 5' RACE reads anew with MiXCR; each CDR3 protein has one entry. The data contain 670,000 or so distinct CDR3 sequences, roughly 19% of them singletons. Sequenced input: blood, either unsorted or a sorted T cell fraction (not recorded which). These receptors were collected from a male donor with ankylosing spondylitis. Each CDR3 is given with its conserved first and last residue. A D gene is named only where the DNA matches it firmly. Some rows have no size entry. The others give once, few or many, or a class for an expanded clone.

clone size: few; J gene: TRBJ1-2; V gene: TRBV6-1; D gene: TRBD1; CDR3 DNA: TGTGCCAGCAGTGAAGGGACAGGACCTAACTATGGCTACACCTTC; CDR3 protein: CASSEGTGPNYGYTF
clone size: few; J gene: TRBJ2-7; V gene: TRBV4-3; D gene: TRBD2; CDR3 DNA: TGCGCCAGCAGCCAAGATCCTGGGACTAGAGCCTACGAGCAGTACTTC; CDR3 protein: CASSQDPGTRAYEQYF
clone size: NA; J gene: TRBJ2-1; V gene: TRBV7-9; D gene: NA; CDR3 DNA: TGTGCCAGCAGCTTAGTAAAAGGGGTCGACTACAATGAGCAGTTCTTC; CDR3 protein: CASSLVKGVDYNEQFF
clone size: NA; J gene: TRBJ1-1; V gene: TRBV10-3; D gene: TRBD1; CDR3 DNA: TGTGCCATCAGTGTCGCAGGGGGCAAAGGCATGAACACTGAAGCTTTCTTT; CDR3 protein: CAISVAGGKGMNTEAFF
clone size: NA; J gene: TRBJ1-3; V gene: TRBV29-1; D gene: NA; CDR3 DNA: TGCAGCGTTGAAGTGGCGGACAGCTCTGGAAACACCATATATTTT; CDR3 protein: CSVEVADSSGNTIYF
clone size: NA; J gene: TRBJ2-2; V gene: TRBV28; D gene: TRBD1; CDR3 DNA: TGTGCCAGCATTACAGGGGAGACCGGGGAGCTGTTTTTT; CDR3 protein: CASITGETGELFF
clone size: NA; J gene: TRBJ1-6; V gene: TRBV20-1; D gene: TRBD1; CDR3 DNA: TGCAGTGCTAGTAGGGGACAGGGGAATTCACCCCTCCACTTT; CDR3 protein: CSASRGQGNSPLHF
clone size: few; J gene: TRBJ1-3; V gene: TRBV6-1; D gene: NA; CDR3 DNA: TGTGCCAGCACCACGGACAGTCTCTCTGGAAACACCATATATTTT; CDR3 protein: CASTTDSLSGNTIYF
clone size: few; J gene: TRBJ2-7; V gene: TRBV7-2; D gene: TRBD2; CDR3 DNA: TGTGCCAGCAGCTTAGCGATAGCGGGGGAAGCCTACGAGCAGTACTTC; CDR3 protein: CASSLAIAGEAYEQYF
clone size: few; J gene: TRBJ1-1; V gene: TRBV27; D gene: NA; CDR3 DNA: TGTGCCAGCATCACACCCCTGGGGGCTTTCTTT; CDR3 protein: CASITPLGAFF
clone size: NA; J gene: TRBJ1-2; V gene: TRBV12-3/TRBV12-4; D gene: NA; CDR3 DNA: TGTGCCAGCAGTTCCAACGGAGGGTATGGCTACACCTTC; CDR3 protein: CASSSNGGYGYTF
clone size: few; J gene: TRBJ1-1; V gene: TRBV12-3/TRBV12-4; D gene: NA; CDR3 DNA: TGTGCCAGCAGTTTCTCAGGGGATGGCACTGAAGCTTTCTTT; CDR3 protein: CASSFSGDGTEAFF
clone size: NA; J gene: TRBJ1-5; V gene: TRBV12-3/TRBV12-4; D gene: NA; CDR3 DNA: TGTGCCAGCAGTTTAAACAGGGGCAATCAGCCCCAGCATTTT; CDR3 protein: CASSLNRGNQPQHF
clone size: NA; J gene: TRBJ1-4; V gene: TRBV29-1; D gene: NA; CDR3 DNA: TGCAGCGTTGGGAATGGTTATCAAAAACTGTTTTTT; CDR3 protein: CSVGNGYQKLFF
clone size: NA; J gene: TRBJ2-1; V gene: TRBV2; D gene: NA; CDR3 DNA: TGTGCCAGCGGGCGCGCCCACAATGAGCAGTTCTTC; CDR3 protein: CASGRAHNEQFF
clone size: NA; J gene: TRBJ1-4; V gene: TRBV28; D gene: NA; CDR3 DNA: TGTGCCAGCAGCCGGAAAGGGGGGAATAATGAAAAACTGTTTTTT; CDR3 protein: CASSRKGGNNEKLFF
clone size: few; J gene: TRBJ2-7; V gene: TRBV4-3; D gene: NA; CDR3 DNA: TGCGCCAGCAGCCAAGAGCCCCTACTAGCCTCCTACGAGCAGTACTTC; CDR3 protein: CASSQEPLLASYEQYF